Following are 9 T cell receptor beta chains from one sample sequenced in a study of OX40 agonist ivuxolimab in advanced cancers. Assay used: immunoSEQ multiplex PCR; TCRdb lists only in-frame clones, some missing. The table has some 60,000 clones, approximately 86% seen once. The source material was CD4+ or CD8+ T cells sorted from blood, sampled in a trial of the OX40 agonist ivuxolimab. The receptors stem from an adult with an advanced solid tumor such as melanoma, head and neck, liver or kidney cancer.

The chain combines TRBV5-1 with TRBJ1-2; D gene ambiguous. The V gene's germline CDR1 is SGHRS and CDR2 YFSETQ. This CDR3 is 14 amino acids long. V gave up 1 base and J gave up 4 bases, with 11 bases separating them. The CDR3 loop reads CASSLSRDFYGYTF. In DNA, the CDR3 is TGCGCCAGCAGCTTGTCCCGGGATTTCTATGGCTACACCTTC.

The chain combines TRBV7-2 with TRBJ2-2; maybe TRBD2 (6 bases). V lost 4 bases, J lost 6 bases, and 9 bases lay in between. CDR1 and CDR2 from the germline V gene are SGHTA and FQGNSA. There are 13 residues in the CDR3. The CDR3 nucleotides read TGTGCCAGCAGCTACCGGGGGTCCGGGGAGCTGTTTTTT. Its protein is CASSYRGSGELFF.

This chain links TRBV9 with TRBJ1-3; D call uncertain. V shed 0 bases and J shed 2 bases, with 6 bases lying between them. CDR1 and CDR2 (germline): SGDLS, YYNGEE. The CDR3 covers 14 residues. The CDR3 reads CASSVVSTGNTIYF. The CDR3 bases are TGTGCCAGCAGCGTAGTCTCTACTGGAAACACCATATATTTT.

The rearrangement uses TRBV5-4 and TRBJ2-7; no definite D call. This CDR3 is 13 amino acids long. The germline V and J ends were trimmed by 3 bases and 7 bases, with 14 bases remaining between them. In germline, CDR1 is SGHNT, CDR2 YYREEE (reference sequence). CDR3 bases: TGTGCCAGCAGCTCGGAAGGGCTGGGTGAGCAGTACTTC. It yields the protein CASSSEGLGEQYF.

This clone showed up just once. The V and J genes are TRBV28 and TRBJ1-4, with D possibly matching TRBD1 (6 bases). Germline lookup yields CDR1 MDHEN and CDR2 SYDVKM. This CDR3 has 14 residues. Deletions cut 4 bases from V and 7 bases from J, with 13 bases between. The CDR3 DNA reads TGTGCCAGCAGTTCAGCGACAGGATCTGAAAAACTGTTTTTT. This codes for CASSSATGSEKLFF. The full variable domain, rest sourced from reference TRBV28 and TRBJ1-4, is DVKVTQSSRYLVKRTGEKVFLECVQDMDHENMFWYRQDPGLGLRLIYFSYDVKMKEKGDIPEGYSVSREKKERFSLILESASTNQTSMYLCASSSATGSEKLFFGSGTQLSVL.

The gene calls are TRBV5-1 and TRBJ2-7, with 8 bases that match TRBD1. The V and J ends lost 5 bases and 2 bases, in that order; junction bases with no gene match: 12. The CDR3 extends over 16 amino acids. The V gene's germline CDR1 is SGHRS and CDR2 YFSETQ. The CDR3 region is CASRLALGQATYEQYF. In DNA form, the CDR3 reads TGCGCCAGCAGGTTAGCATTGGGACAGGCCACCTACGAGCAGTACTTC. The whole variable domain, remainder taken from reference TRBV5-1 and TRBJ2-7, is KAGVTQTPRYLIKTRGQQVTLSCSPISGHRSVSWYQQTPGQGLQFLFEYFSETQRNKGNFPGRFSGRQFSNSRSEMNVSTLELGDSALYLCASRLALGQATYEQYFGPGTRLTVT.

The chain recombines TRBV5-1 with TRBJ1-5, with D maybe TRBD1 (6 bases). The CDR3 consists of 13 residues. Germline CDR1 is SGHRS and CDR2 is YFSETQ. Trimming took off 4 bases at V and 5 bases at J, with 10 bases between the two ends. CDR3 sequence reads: CASSAQGYQPQHF. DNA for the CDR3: TGCGCCAGCAGCGCACAGGGCTATCAGCCCCAGCATTTT.

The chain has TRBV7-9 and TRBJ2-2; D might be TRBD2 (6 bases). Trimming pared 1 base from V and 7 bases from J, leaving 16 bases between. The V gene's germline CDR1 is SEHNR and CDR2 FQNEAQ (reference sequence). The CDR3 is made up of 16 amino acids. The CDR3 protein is CASSLVRPGDGGELFF. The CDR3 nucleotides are TGTGCCAGCAGCTTAGTACGCCCGGGAGACGGCGGGGAGCTGTTTTTT.

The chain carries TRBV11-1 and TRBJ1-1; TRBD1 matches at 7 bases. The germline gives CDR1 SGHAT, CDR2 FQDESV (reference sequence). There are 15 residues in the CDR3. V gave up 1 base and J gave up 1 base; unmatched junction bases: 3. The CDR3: CASSLVGQKNTEAFF. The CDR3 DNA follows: TGTGCCAGCAGCTTAGTGGGACAGAAGAACACTGAAGCTTTCTTT.